The 20 T cell receptor beta chains in this list originate from one sample, sequenced in a study of T-cell memory formation after mild COVID-19. Via MiXCR, TCRdb re-called the 5' RACE reads, giving one row per CDR3 protein. Here the sample spans 300,000 to 400,000 distinct CDR3 sequences, around 30% being singletons. The sample was PBMCs or a T cell subset sorted from them (not recorded which). Source of these receptors: an adult woman who had mild COVID-19 (a few samples of this study predate the infection). Cell type and time point are not known.

This clonotype was seen only a few times. The chain uses TRBV7-9 and TRBJ2-7; D is undetermined. Germline CDR1 and CDR2: SEHNR and FQNEAQ (reference sequence). This CDR3 spans 12 amino acids. V was trimmed by 5 bases and J by 5 bases, leaving 10 bases between them. Here the CDR3 reads CASSPLPDEQYF. The CDR3 bases are TGTGCCAGCAGCCCGCTTCCGGACGAGCAGTACTTC.

This clonotype was found many times. The gene calls are TRBV10-3 and TRBJ1-1; 8 nucleotides align to TRBD1. Germline trimming cut 3 bases from V and 4 bases from J; bases unmatched to any gene: 1. This CDR3 is built from 13 residues. In germline, CDR1 is ENHRY, CDR2 SYGVKD. The CDR3 nucleotides are TGTGCCATCAGTGAAACAGGGGGCACTGAAGCTTTCTTT. Its protein is CAISETGGTEAFF.

This clonotype was found a few times. The chain uses TRBV10-3 and TRBJ2-5; D is uncertain. Deletions cut 0 bases from V and 5 bases from J, with 7 bases between. CDR3 length: 13 residues. From germline, CDR1 is ENHRY and CDR2 SYGVKD. The CDR3 coding sequence is TGTGCCATCAGTGAGTCTAATCAGGAGACCCAGTACTTC. Translating it yields CAISESNQETQYF.

This clonotype was counted a single time. This rearrangement joins TRBV12-3 or TRBV12-4 to TRBJ1-5, with D perhaps matching TRBD1 (6 bases). The V and J ends lost 5 bases and 5 bases respectively, with 13 bases between them. The CDR3 extends over 14 amino acids. The CDR3 spells CASSPANRDQPQHF. CDR3 DNA: TGTGCCAGCAGTCCCGCGAACAGGGATCAGCCCCAGCATTTT.

The genes are TRBV5-1 and TRBJ2-7, with D maybe TRBD1 (6 bases). The CDR3 contains 14 residues. Deletions cut 1 base from V and 4 bases from J, with 12 bases between. Germline V gene sequence: CDR1 SGHRS, CDR2 YFSETQ. CDR3 sequence (DNA): TGCGCCAGCAGCTTGACCAGGGGAGAGTACGAGCAGTACTTC. It is translated as CASSLTRGEYEQYF.

V is TRBV6-6 and J is TRBJ2-2; D is ambiguous. Trimming took 6 bases from V and 4 from J, leaving 18 bases between them. Germline values: CDR1 MNHNY, CDR2 SVGAGI (reference sequence). CDR3 length equals 16 residues. The CDR3 nucleotides read TGTGCCAGCAGCCCCGTGGACCGACGGGCCACCGGGGAGCTGTTTTTT. Protein: CASSPVDRRATGELFF.

This clonotype was observed a handful of times. At one of its ends the junction is not consistent with the germline gene, which may arise from a read error. The chain has TRBV24-1 and TRBJ2-3, with TRBD2 identical over 9 bases. The germline V gene encodes CDR1 KGHDR and CDR2 SFDVKD. The CDR3 is 12 residues long. The CDR3 sequence: CATSESGTSRIF. Here the CDR3 DNA reads TGTGCCACCAGTGAGTCCGGGACTAGCAGGATTTTT.

J is TRBJ2-7 and V is TRBV6-2 or TRBV6-3; 7 bases are shared with TRBD2. The germline V gene encodes CDR1 MNHEY and CDR2 SVGEGT. V dropped 5 bases and J dropped 3; count of bases not matched to a gene: 16. The CDR3 has 17 amino acids. This CDR3 reads CASSLLSRGDYNYEQYF. The CDR3 nucleotides read TGTGCCAGCAGTCTCCTCTCCCGTGGGGACTACAACTACGAGCAGTACTTC.

The chain is built from TRBV7-3 and TRBJ2-1; D unresolved. The V end was cut by 3 bases, the J end by 5 bases, with 11 bases between. The CDR3 sequence is 14 residues long. CDR1 is SGHTA, CDR2 FQGTGA, per germline. As DNA, the CDR3 is TGTGCCAGCAGCTTGGCCGGACCCAACAATGAGCAGTTCTTC. This sequence encodes CASSLAGPNNEQFF.

CDR3 in DNA: TGTGCCAGCAGCCTTGACGGGAGGGAAAACTATGGCTACACCTTC. Translating it yields CASSLDGRENYGYTF. V and J are TRBV27 and TRBJ1-2, with no clear D. This CDR3 is built from 15 residues. CDR1 and CDR2 (germline): MNHEY, SMNVEV (reference sequence). The V and J ends lost 6 bases and 2 bases respectively, with 16 bases between them.

There are a few counts of this clonotype. The chain employs TRBV7-2 and TRBJ1-1, with a possible D match to TRBD1 (6 bases). Trimming shortened V by 0 bases and J by 11 bases, and 13 bases separated the two germline ends. In germline, CDR1 is SGHTA, CDR2 FQGNSA. The CDR3 has 13 residues. Here the CDR3 reads CASSLAREGGAFF. In DNA form, the CDR3 reads TGTGCCAGCAGCTTAGCTCGGGAGGGGGGGGCTTTCTTT.

The J gene is TRBJ1-6, the V gene TRBV20-1, with 7 bases identical to TRBD1. J lost 7 bases, V lost 4 bases, and 10 bases had no gene match. The germline V gene has CDR1 DFQATT and CDR2 SNEGSKA (reference sequence). This CDR3 comprises 15 residues. The CDR3 region is CSAKWEGDRNSPLHF. DNA of the CDR3: TGCAGTGCTAAATGGGAGGGGGACAGAAATTCACCCCTCCACTTT.

This clonotype was observed a handful of times. The chain joins TRBV24-1 to TRBJ2-2, with D unresolved. The CDR3 is made up of 13 amino acids. Between the trimmed V and J ends, which lost 5 bases and 6 bases, there was a span of 9 bases. The germline CDR1 and CDR2 sequences are KGHDR and SFDVKD. The CDR3 region is CATSVHTSGELFF. DNA of the CDR3: TGTGCCACCAGTGTTCACACGTCCGGGGAGCTGTTTTTT.

This rearrangement joins TRBV6-2 or TRBV6-3 to TRBJ2-7; TRBD1 matches 7 bases. The CDR3 has 15 residues. The germline CDR1 and CDR2 sequences are MNHEY and SVGEGT. The ends lost 5 bases at V and 2 bases at J; junction bases unmatched: 9. This chain's CDR3 is CASSTAGTVPYEQYF. CDR3 nucleotide sequence: TGTGCCAGCAGTACCGCCGGGACAGTGCCCTACGAGCAGTACTTC.

This clonotype was seen a few times. The chain recombines TRBV25-1 with TRBJ1-2; D remains unclear. Trimming took 3 bases from V and 4 from J, leaving 15 bases between them. Germline V gene sequence: CDR1 MGHDK, CDR2 SYGVNS. The CDR3 runs 15 residues. The CDR3 sequence is CASSDPGKGVYGYTF. The CDR3 DNA is TGTGCCAGCAGTGACCCCGGCAAAGGAGTCTATGGCTACACCTTC.

The chain employs TRBV24-1 and TRBJ2-1; TRBD2 aligns across 13 bases. CDR3 length equals 16 residues. Germline CDR1 and CDR2: KGHDR and SFDVKD. V lost 4 bases and J lost 7; bases outside the gene matches: 6. The CDR3 reads CATSDSTSGRLNEQFF. The CDR3 region has the DNA TGTGCCACCAGTGACTCGACTAGCGGGAGGTTAAATGAGCAGTTCTTC.

This clonotype was seen only a few times. The V gene is TRBV7-2, the J gene TRBJ2-1, with D possibly being TRBD1 (6 bases). The CDR3 covers 14 residues. Germline assignment: CDR1 SGHTA and CDR2 FQGNSA. The ends were cut back, 1 base at V and 8 bases at J, with 12 bases in the middle. CDR3 amino acids: CASSLVPQGDEQFF. CDR3 bases: TGTGCCAGCAGCTTAGTGCCACAGGGAGATGAGCAGTTCTTC.

V is TRBV5-5 and J is TRBJ2-3; 9 bases fit TRBD2. The junction had 5 bases not matched to a gene; V was cut back by 1 base and J by 2 bases. CDR1 and CDR2 (germline): SGHKS, YYEKEE (reference sequence). This CDR3 is built from 16 residues. In DNA form, the CDR3 reads TGTGCCAGCAGCTTGTCCGGGACTAGCAACACAGATACGCAGTATTTT. As protein: CASSLSGTSNTDTQYF.

The chain recombines TRBV12-3 or TRBV12-4 with TRBJ2-1; D is possibly TRBD1 or TRBD2 (5 bases each). Between the trimmed V and J ends, which lost 8 bases and 0 bases, there was a span of 14 bases. There are 15 residues in the CDR3. The CDR3 spells CASGAGTSSYNEQFF. The DNA for the CDR3 is TGTGCCAGCGGAGCCGGGACGAGCTCCTACAATGAGCAGTTCTTC.

The chain joins TRBV7-2 to TRBJ2-3, with D perhaps matching TRBD2 (6 bases). V was cut by 5 bases and J by 3 bases, with 15 bases left in between. CDR1 is SGHTA and CDR2 is FQGNSA in the germline V gene. This CDR3 is built from 15 residues. The CDR3 DNA follows: TGTGCCAGCAGCCGAGGCAGGAGCGGGACAGATACGCAGTATTTT. Amino acids: CASSRGRSGTDTQYF.